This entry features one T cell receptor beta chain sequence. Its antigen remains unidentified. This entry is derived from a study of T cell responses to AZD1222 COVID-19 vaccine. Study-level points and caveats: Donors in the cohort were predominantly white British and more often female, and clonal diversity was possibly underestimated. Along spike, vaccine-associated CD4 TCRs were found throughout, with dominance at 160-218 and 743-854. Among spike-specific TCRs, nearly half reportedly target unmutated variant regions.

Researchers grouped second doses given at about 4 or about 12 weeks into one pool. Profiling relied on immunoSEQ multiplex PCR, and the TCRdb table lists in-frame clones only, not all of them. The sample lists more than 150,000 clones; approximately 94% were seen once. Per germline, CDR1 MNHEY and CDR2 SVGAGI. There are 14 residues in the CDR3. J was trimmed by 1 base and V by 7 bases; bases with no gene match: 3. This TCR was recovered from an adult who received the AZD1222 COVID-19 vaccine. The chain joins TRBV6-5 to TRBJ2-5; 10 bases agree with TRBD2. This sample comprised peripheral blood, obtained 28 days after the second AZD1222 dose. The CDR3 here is CASKWTSGQETQYF. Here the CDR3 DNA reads TGTGCCAGCAAATGGACTAGCGGCCAAGAGACCCAGTACTTC.